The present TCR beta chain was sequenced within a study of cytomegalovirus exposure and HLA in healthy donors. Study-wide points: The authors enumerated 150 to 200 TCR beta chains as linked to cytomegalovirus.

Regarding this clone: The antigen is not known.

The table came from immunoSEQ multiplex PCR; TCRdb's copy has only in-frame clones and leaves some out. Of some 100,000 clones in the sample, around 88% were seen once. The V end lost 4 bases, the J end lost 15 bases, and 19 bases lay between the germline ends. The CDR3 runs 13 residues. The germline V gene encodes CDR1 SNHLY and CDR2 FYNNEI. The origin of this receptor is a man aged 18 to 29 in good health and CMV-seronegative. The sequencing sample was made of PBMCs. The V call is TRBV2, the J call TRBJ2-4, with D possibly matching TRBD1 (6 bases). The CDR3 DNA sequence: TGTGCCAGCAGTGCCTACAGGGAAGCCGCTTCGTACTTC. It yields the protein CASSAYREAASYF.